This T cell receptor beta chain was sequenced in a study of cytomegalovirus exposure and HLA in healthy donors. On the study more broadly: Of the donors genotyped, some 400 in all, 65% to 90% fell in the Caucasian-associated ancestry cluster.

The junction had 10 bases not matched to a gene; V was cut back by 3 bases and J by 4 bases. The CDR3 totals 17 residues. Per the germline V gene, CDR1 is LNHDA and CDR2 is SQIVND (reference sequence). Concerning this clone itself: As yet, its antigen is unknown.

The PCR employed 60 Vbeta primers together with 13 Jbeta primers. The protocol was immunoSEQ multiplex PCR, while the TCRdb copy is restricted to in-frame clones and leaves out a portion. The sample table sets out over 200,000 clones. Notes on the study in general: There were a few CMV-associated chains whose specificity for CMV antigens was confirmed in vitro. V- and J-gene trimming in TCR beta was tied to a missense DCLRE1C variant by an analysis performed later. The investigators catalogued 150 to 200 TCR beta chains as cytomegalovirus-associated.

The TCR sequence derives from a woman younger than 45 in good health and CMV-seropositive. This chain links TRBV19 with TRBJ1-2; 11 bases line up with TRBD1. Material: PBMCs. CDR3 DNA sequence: TGTGCCAGTAGTATGGGAAGAGGACAGGGGGCCGGCTATGGCTACACCTTC. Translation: CASSMGRGQGAGYGYTF.